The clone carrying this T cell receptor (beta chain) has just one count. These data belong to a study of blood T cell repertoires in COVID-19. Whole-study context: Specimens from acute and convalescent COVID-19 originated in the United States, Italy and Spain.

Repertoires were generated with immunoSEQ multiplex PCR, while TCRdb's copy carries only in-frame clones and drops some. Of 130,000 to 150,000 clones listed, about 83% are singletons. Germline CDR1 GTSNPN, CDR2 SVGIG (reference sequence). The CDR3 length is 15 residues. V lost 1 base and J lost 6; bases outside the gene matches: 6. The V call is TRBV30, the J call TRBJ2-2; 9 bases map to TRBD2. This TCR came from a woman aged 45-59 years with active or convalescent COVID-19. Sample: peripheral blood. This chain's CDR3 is CAWSGGLALSGELFF. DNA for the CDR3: TGTGCCTGGAGTGGGGGACTAGCTCTATCCGGGGAGCTGTTTTTT. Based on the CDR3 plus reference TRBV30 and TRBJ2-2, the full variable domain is SQTIHQWPATLVQPVGSPLSLECTVEGTSNPNLYWYRQAAGRGLQLLFYSVGIGQISSEVPQNLSASRPQDRQFILSSKKLLLSDSGFYLCAWSGGLALSGELFFGEGSRLTVL.